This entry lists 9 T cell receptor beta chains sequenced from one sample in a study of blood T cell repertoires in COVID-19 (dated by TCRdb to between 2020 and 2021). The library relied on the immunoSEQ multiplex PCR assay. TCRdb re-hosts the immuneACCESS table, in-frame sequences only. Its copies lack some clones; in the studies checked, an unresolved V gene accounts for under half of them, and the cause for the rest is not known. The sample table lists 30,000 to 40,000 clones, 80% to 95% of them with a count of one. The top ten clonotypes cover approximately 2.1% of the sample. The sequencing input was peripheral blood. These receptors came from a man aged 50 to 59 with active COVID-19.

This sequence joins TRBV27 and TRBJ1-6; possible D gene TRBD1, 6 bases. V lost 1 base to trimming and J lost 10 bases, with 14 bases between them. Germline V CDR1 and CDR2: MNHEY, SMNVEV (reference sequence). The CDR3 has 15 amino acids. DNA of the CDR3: TGTGCCAGCAGTTTATGGGAGGGGGTTGACTCACCCCTCCACTTT. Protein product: CASSLWEGVDSPLHF.

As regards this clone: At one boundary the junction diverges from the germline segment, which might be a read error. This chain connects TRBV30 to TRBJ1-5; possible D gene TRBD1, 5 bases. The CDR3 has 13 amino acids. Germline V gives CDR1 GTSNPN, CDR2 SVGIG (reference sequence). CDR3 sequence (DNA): TGTGCCTGGACCCAGGGCCCCAATCAACCCCAGCATTTT. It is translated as CAWTQGPNQPQHF. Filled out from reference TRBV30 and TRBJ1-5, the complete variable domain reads SQTIHQWPATLVQPVGSPLSLECTVEGTSNPNLYWYRQAAGRGLQLLFYSVGIGQISSEVPQNLSASRPQDRQFILSSKKLLLSDSGFYLCAWTQGPNQPQHFGDGTRLSIL.

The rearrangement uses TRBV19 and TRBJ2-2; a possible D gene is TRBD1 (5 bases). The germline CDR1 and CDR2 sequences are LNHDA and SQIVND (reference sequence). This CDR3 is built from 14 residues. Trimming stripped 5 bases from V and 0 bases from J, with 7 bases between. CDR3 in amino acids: CASSVGPNTGELFF. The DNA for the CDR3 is TGTGCCAGTAGTGTGGGGCCGAACACCGGGGAGCTGTTTTTT.

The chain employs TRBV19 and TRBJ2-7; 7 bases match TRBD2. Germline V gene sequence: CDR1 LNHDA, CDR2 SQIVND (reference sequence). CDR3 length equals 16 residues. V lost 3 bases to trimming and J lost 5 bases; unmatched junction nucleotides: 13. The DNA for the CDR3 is TGTGCCAGTAGTATGTGGGGTAGCGGGCGGCCCGACGAGCAGTACTTC. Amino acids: CASSMWGSGRPDEQYF. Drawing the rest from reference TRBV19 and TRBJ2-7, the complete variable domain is DGGITQSPKYLFRKEGQNVTLSCEQNLNHDAMYWYRQDPGQGLRLIYYSQIVNDFQKGDIAEGYSVSREKKESFPLTVTSAQKNPTAFYLCASSMWGSGRPDEQYFGPGTRLTVT.

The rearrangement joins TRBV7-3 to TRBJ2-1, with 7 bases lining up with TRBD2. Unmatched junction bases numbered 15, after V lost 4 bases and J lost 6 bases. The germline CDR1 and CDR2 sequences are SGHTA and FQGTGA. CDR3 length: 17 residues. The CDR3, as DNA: TGTGCCAGCAGCTCCCTGGGGGGGAGCGGGGTATTCAATGAGCAGTTCTTC. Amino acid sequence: CASSSLGGSGVFNEQFF.

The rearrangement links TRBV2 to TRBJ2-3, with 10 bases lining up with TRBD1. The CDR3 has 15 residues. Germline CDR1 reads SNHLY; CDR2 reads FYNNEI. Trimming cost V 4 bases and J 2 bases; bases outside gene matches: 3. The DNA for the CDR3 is TGTGCCAGCAGTGTGGGACAGGGGAACACAGATACGCAGTATTTT. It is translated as CASSVGQGNTDTQYF.

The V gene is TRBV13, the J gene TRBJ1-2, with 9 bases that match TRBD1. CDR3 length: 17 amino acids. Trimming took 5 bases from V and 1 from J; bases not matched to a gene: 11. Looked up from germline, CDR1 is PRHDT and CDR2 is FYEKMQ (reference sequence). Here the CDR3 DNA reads TGTGCCAGCAGCACATCCGGGACAGGGAGAGGTAACTATGGCTACACCTTC. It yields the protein CASSTSGTGRGNYGYTF.

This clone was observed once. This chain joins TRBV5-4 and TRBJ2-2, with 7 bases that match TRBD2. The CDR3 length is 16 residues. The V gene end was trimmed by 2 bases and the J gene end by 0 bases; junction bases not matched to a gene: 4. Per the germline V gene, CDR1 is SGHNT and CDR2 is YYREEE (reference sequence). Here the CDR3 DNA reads TGTGCCAGCAGCTTCGGGGGGTCTTCGAACACCGGGGAGCTGTTTTTT. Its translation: CASSFGGSSNTGELFF.

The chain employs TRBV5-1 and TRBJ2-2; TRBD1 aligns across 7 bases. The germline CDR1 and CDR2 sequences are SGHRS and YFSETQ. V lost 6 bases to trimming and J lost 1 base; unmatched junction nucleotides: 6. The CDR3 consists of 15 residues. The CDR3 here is CASNLGTVNTGELFF. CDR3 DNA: TGCGCCAGCAACCTCGGGACAGTGAACACCGGGGAGCTGTTTTTT.